The entry below gives a single T cell receptor (beta chain) sequence along with its context. No antigen is known for it. Data came from immunoSEQ multiplex PCR; TCRdb stores just in-frame clones and leaves some out. Of 95,000 to 150,000 clones listed, approximately 90% are singletons. The record originates from a study of T cell responses to AZD1222 COVID-19 vaccine. General study findings and limits: Baseline antibody screening turned up just a handful of seropositive AZD1222 recipients.

The CDR3 extends over 14 amino acids. Trimming shortened V by 6 bases and J by 2 bases, and 13 bases separated the two germline ends. Per germline, CDR1 MNHEY and CDR2 SVGAGI. The chain links TRBV6-5 to TRBJ1-2; D is unclear. This clonotype originated in an adult in good health. The sample here was peripheral blood, taken on day 0 of MenACWY control vaccination. The CDR3 sequence is CASRPGLANYGYTF. The CDR3 bases are TGTGCCAGCAGGCCCGGACTTGCCAACTATGGCTACACCTTC.